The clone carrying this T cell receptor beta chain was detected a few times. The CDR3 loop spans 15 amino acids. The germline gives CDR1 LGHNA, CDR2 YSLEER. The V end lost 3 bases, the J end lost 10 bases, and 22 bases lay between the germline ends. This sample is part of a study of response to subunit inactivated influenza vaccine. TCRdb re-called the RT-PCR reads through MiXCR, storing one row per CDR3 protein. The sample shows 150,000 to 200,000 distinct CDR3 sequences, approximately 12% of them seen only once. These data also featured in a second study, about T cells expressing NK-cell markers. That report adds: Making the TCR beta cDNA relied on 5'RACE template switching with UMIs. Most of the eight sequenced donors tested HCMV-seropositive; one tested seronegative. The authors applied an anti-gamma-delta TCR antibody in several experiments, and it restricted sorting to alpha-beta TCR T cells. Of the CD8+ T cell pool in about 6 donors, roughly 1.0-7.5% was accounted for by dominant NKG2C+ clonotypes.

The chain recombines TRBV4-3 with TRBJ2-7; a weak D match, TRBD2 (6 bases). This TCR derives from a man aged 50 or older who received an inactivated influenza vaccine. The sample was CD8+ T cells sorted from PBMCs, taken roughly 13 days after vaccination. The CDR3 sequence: CASSQSRDQRTIQYF. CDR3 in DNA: TGCGCCAGCAGCCAGAGCCGGGACCAGCGGACTATCCAGTACTTC.